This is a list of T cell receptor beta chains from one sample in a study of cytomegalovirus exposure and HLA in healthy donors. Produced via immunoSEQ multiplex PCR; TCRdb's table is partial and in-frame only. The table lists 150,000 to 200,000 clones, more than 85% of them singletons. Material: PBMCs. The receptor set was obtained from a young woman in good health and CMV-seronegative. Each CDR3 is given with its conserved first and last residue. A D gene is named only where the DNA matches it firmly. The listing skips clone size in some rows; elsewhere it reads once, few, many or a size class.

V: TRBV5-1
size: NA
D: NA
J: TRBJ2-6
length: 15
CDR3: CASSFLREGANVLTF
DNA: TGCGCCAGCAGCTTCCTCCGGGAAGGGGCCAACGTCCTGACTTTC

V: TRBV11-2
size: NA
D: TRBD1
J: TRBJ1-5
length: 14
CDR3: CASSPDRGHQPQHF
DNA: TGTGCCAGCAGTCCAGACAGGGGACATCAGCCCCAGCATTTT

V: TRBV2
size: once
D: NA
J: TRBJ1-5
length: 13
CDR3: CASSDQTDRPQHF
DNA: TGTGCCAGCAGTGACCAAACTGATCGGCCCCAGCATTTT

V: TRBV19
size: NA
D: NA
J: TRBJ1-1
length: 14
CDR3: CASSSEQARAEAFF
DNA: TGTGCCAGTAGTAGCGAACAGGCCAGGGCTGAAGCTTTCTTT

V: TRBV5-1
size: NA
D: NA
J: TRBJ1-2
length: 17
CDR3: CASSSGGIADFNYGYTF
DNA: TGCGCCAGCAGTTCCGGGGGGATTGCCGATTTTAACTATGGCTACACCTTC

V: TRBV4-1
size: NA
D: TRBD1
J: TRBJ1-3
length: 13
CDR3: CASRGTGGNTIYF
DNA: TGCGCCAGCAGAGGGACAGGGGGAAACACCATATATTTT

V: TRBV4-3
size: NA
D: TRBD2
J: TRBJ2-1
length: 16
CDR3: CASSQDPGGGYNEQFF
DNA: TGCGCCAGCAGCCAAGATCCGGGCGGGGGATACAATGAGCAGTTCTTC

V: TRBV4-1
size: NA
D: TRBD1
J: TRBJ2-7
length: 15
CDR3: CASSPALTGGYEQYF
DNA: TGCGCCAGCAGTCCCGCCCTGACAGGGGGCTACGAGCAGTACTTC

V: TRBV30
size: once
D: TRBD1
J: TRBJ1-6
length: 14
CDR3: CAWKGQGRDSPLHF
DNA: TGTGCCTGGAAGGGACAGGGAAGAGATTCACCCCTCCACTTT

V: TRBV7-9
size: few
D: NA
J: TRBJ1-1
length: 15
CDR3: CASSLRQGGDTEAFF
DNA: TGTGCCAGCAGCTTACGGCAGGGAGGAGACACTGAAGCTTTCTTT

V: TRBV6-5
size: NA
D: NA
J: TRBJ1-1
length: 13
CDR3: CASTAQENTEAFF
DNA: TGTGCCAGCACCGCCCAGGAGAACACTGAAGCTTTCTTT

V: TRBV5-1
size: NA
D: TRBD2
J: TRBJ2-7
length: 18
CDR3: CASSLGRLAGGPVTEQYF
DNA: TGCGCCAGCAGCTTGGGGAGACTAGCGGGAGGGCCAGTCACCGAGCAGTACTTC

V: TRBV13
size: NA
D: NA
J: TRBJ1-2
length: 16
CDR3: CASSLGLLGGENGYTF
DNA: TGTGCCAGCAGCTTAGGCCTCCTGGGAGGGGAGAATGGCTACACCTTC

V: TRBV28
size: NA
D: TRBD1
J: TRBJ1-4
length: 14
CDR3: CASILQGAGEKLFF
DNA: TGTGCCAGCATCCTACAGGGGGCGGGGGAAAAACTGTTTTTT

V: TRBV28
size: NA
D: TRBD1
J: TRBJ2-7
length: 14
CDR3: CASSFPGGGYEQYF
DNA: TGTGCCAGCAGTTTCCCAGGGGGCGGGTACGAGCAGTACTTC

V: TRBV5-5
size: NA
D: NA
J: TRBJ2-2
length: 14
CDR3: CASSLARSSSELFF
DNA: TGTGCCAGCAGCTTGGCCAGGTCAAGCTCAGAGCTGTTTTTT

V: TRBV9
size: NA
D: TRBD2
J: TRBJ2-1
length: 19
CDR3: CASSAPPINLAGVENEQFF
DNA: TGTGCCAGCAGCGCACCCCCGATAAACCTAGCGGGAGTTGAAAATGAGCAGTTCTTC

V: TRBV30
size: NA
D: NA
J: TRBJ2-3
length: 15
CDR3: CAWSPPGKAGDTQYF
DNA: TGTGCCTGGAGTCCCCCCGGGAAGGCCGGGGATACGCAGTATTTT

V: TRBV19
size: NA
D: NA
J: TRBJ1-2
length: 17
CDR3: CASSPDLSRGGNYGYTF
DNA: TGTGCCAGTAGTCCCGATTTGAGTAGGGGTGGGAACTATGGCTACACCTTC

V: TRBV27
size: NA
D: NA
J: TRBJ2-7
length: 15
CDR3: CASSSTGLPPYEQYF
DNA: TGTGCCAGCAGTTCGACGGGACTTCCACCCTACGAGCAGTACTTC

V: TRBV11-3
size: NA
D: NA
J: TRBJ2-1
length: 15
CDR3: CASSPREVSYNEQFF
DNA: TGTGCCAGCAGCCCAAGAGAGGTCTCCTACAATGAGCAGTTCTTC

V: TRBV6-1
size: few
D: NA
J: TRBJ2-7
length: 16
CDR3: CASSEEEGLGSYEQYF
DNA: TGTGCCAGCAGTGAAGAGGAGGGACTCGGCTCCTACGAGCAGTACTTC

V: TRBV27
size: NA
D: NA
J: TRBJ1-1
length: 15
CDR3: CASSLNAYGNTEAFF
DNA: TGTGCCAGCAGTCTTAACGCCTACGGGAACACTGAAGCTTTCTTT

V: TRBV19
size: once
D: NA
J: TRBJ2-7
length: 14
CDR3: CASSIKPRSGEQYF
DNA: TGTGCCAGTAGTATCAAGCCCCGCAGCGGCGAGCAGTACTTC

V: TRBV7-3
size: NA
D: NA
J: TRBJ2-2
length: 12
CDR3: CASSSHYGELFF
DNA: TGTGCCAGCAGCTCCCACTACGGGGAGCTGTTTTTT

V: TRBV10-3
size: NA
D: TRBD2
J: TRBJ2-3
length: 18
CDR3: CATSQREVRTPSTDTQYF
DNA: TGTGCCACCTCTCAGCGGGAGGTACGAACTCCTAGCACAGATACGCAGTATTTT

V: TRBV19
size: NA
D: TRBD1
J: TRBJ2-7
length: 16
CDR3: CASTPRTGQGAGEQYF
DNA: TGTGCCAGTACCCCCCGGACCGGACAGGGGGCGGGGGAGCAGTACTTC

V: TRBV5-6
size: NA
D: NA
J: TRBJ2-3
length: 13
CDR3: CASSFREADTQYF
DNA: TGTGCCAGCAGCTTCAGGGAGGCAGATACGCAGTATTTT

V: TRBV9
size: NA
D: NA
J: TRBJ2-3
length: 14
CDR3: CASSARGTTDTQYF
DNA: TGTGCCAGCAGCGCGAGGGGGACCACAGATACGCAGTATTTT

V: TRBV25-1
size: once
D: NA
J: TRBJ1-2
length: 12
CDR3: CASHAGTSGYTF
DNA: TGTGCCAGCCACGCTGGGACATCTGGCTACACCTTC

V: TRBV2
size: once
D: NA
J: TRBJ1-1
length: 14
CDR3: CASTVGRLNTEAFF
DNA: TGTGCCAGCACGGTGGGCAGATTGAACACTGAAGCTTTCTTT

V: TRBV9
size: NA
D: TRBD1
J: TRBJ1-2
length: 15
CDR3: CASSEATGGLFGYTF
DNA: TGTGCCAGCAGCGAGGCGACAGGGGGTCTCTTCGGCTACACCTTC

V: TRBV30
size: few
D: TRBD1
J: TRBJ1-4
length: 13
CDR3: CAWTRDRNEKLFF
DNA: TGTGCCTGGACCAGGGACAGGAATGAAAAACTGTTTTTT

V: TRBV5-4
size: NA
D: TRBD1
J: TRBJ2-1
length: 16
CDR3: CASSTVRDRDDGEQFF
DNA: TGTGCCAGCAGCACCGTCCGGGACAGGGATGATGGTGAGCAGTTCTTC

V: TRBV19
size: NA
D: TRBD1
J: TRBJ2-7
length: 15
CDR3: CASSGGTGPFYEQYF
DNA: TGTGCCAGTAGTGGAGGGACAGGGCCTTTCTACGAGCAGTACTTC

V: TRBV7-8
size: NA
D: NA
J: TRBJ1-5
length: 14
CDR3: CASSLTRGRQPQHF
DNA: TGTGCCAGCAGCTTAACCAGGGGACGTCAGCCCCAGCATTTT

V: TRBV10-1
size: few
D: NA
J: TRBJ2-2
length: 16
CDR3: CASSVGPGIDTGELFF
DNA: TGCGCCAGCAGTGTTGGGCCCGGGATTGACACCGGGGAGCTGTTTTTT

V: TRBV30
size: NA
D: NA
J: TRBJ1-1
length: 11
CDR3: CAWSVQIEAFF
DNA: TGTGCCTGGAGTGTACAAATTGAAGCTTTCTTT

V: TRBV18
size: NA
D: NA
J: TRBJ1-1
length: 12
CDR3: CASSPRSDEAFF
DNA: TGTGCCAGCTCACCCCGGAGTGATGAAGCTTTCTTT

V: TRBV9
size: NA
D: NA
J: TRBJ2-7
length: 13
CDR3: CASSAAGTPEQYF
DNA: TGTGCCAGCAGCGCTGCCGGGACACCAGAGCAGTACTTC

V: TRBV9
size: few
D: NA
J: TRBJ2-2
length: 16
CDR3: CASSVAAGRDTGELFF
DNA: TGTGCCAGCAGCGTAGCGGCAGGGCGAGACACCGGGGAGCTGTTTTTT

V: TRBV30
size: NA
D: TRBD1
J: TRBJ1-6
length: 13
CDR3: CASSGQGDSPLHF
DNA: TGTGCCTCTTCGGGACAGGGCGATTCACCCCTCCACTTT